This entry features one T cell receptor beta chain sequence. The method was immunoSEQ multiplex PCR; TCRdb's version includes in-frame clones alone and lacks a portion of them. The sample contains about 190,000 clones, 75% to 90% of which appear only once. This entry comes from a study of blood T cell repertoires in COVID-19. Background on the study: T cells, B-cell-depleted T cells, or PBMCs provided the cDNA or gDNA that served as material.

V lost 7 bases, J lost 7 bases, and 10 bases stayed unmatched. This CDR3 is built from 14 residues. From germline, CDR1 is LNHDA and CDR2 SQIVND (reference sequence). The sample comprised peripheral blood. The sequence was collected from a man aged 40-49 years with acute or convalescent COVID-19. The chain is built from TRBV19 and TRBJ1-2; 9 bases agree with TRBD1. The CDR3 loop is CASTQDRGRSGYTF. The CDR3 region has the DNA TGTGCCAGTACTCAGGACAGGGGAAGGAGTGGCTACACCTTC.